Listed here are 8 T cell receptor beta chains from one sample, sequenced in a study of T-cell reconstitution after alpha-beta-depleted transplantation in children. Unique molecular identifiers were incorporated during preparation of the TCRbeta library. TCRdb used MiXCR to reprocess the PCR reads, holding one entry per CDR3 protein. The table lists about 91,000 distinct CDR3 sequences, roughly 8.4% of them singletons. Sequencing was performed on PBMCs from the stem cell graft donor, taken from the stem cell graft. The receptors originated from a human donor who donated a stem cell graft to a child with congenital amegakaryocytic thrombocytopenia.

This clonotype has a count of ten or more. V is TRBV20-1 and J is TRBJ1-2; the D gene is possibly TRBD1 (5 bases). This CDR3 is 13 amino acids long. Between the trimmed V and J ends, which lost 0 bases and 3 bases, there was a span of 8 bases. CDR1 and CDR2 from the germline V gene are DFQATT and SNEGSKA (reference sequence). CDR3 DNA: TGCAGTGCTAGAGAGTCGGGGGACTATGGCTACACCTTC. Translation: CSARESGDYGYTF.

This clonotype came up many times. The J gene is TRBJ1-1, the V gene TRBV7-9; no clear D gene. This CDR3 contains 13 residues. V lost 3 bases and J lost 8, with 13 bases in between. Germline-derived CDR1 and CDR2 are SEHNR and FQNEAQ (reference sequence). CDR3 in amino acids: CASSLETDVEAFF. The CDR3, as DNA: TGTGCCAGCAGCTTGGAGACGGACGTAGAAGCTTTCTTT.

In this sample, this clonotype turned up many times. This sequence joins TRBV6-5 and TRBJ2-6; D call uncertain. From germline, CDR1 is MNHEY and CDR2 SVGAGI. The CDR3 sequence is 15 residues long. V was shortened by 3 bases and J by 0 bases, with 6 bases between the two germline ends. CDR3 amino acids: CASSYTNSGANVLTF. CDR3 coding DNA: TGTGCCAGCAGTTATACAAACTCTGGGGCCAACGTCCTGACTTTC.

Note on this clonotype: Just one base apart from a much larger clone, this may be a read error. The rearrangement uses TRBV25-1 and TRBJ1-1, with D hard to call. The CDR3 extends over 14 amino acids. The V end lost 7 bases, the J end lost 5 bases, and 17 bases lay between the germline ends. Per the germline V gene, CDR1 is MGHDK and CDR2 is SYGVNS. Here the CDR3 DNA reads TGTGCCAGCATAAAAAGTGCGTGCTATACTGAAGCTTTCTTT. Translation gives CASIKSACYTEAFF.

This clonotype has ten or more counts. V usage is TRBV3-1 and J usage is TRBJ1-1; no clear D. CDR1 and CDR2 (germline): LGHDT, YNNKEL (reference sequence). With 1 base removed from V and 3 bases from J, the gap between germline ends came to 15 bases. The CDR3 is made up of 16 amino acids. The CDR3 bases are TGTGCCAGCAGCCAAGTCGGGCTCGGTGAAGACACTGAAGCTTTCTTT. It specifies CASSQVGLGEDTEAFF.

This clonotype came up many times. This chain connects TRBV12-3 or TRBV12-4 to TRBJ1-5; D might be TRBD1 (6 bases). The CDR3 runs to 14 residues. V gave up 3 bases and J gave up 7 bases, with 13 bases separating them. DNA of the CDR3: TGTGCCAGCAGTTTCTCAGGGGTACGGCAGCCCCAGCATTTT. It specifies CASSFSGVRQPQHF.

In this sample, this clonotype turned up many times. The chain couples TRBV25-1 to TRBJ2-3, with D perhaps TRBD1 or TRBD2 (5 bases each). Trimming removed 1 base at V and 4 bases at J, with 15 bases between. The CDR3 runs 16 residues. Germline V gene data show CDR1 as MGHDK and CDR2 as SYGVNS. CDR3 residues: CASSESPGLGPDTQYF. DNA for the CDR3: TGTGCCAGCAGTGAATCCCCTGGACTGGGGCCAGATACGCAGTATTTT.

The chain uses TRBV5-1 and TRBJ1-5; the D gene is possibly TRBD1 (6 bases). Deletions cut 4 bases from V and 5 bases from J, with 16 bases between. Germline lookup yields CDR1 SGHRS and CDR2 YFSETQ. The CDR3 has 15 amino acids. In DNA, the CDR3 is TGCGCCAGCAGCCGGGAGGGGGTTTCGGATCAGCCCCAGCATTTT. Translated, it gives CASSREGVSDQPQHF.